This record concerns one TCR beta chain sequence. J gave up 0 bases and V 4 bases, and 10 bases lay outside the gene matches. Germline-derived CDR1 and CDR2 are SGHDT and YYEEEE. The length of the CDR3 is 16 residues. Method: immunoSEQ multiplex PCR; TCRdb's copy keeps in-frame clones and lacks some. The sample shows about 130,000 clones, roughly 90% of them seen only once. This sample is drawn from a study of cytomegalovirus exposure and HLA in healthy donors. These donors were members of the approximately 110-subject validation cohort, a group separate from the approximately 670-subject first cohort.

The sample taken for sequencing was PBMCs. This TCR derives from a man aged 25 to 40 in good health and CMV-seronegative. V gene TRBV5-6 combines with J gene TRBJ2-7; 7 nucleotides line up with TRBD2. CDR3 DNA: TGTGCCAGCAGCCCGTACCGGGACTACCTCTCCTACGAGCAGTACTTC. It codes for CASSPYRDYLSYEQYF. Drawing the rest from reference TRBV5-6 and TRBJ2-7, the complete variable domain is DAGVTQSPTHLIKTRGQQVTLRCSPKSGHDTVSWYQQALGQGPQFIFQYYEEEERQRGNFPDRFSGHQFPNYSSELNVNALLLGDSALYLCASSPYRDYLSYEQYFGPGTRLTVT.